A selection of T cell receptor beta chains follows, all from one sample in a study of beta chain features in type 1 diabetes. Sequencing used immunoSEQ multiplex PCR; TCRdb keeps in-frame clones, though not all of them. This table holds about half a million clones, 30% found once. Specimen: naive CD4+ T cells from blood. Every receptor here comes from a man in his late teens or twenties in good health. Both conserved end residues are part of each CDR3. D genes are given only for firm matches.

TRBV15	TRBJ2-1	-	CATSRDQAGLDEQFF
TRBV29-1	TRBJ2-7	TRBD2	CSAAGLAGAEQYF
TRBV18	TRBJ2-7	-	CASSPDTYEQYF
TRBV14	TRBJ2-2	-	CASSLTNTGELFF
TRBV18	TRBJ1-5	-	CASSPPGQPQHF
TRBV7-9	TRBJ1-2	-	CASSLERDVGYTF
TRBV9	TRBJ2-3	TRBD2	CASSPRASGAFTDTQYF
TRBV30	TRBJ1-2	-	CAWSVQGYYGYTF
TRBV4-2	TRBJ1-2	TRBD1	CASSQDLTGYGYTF
TRBV30	TRBJ2-3	-	CAWSEGLAIMRNTQYF